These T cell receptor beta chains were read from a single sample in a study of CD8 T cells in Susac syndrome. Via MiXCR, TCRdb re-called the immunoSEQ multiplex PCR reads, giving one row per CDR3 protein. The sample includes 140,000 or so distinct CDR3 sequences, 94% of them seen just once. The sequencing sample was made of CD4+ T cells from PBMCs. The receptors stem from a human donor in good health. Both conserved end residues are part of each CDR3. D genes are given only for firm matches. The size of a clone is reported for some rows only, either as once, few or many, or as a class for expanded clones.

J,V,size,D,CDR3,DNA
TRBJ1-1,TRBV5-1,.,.,CASSLVQGRGATEAFF,TGCGCCAGCAGCTTGGTGCAGGGGCGCGGGGCCACTGAAGCTTTCTTT
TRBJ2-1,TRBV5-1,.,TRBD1,CASSSGQGATNEQFF,TGCGCCAGCAGCTCCGGACAGGGGGCTACCAATGAGCAGTTCTTC
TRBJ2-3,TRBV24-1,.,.,CATRADDDTQYF,TGTGCCACCAGGGCCGACGACGATACGCAGTATTTT
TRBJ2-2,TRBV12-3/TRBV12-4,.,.,CASSLVGGPITGELFF,TGTGCCAGCAGTTTAGTCGGAGGGCCAATTACCGGGGAGCTGTTTTTT
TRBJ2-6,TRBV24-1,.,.,CATSGGVPSSGANVLTF,TGTGCCACCAGTGGGGGAGTTCCAAGCTCTGGGGCCAACGTCCTGACTTTC
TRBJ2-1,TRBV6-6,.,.,CASSYSTPSNEQFF,TGTGCCAGCAGTTACTCGACTCCTTCCAATGAGCAGTTCTTC
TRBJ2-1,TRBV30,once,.,CAWSKGNEQFF,TGTGCCTGGAGTAAGGGGAATGAGCAGTTCTTC
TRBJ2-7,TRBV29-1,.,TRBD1,CSVGLGQGVHEQYF,TGCAGCGTTGGGTTAGGACAGGGGGTCCACGAGCAGTACTTC
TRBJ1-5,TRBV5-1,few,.,CASSLDSSNQPQHF,TGTGCCAGCAGCCTAGACAGCTCTAATCAGCCCCAGCATTTT
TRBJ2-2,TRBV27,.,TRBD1,CASRTGNTGELFF,TGTGCCAGCCGGACAGGGAACACCGGGGAGCTGTTTTTT
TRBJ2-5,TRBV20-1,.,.,CSARADSQETQYF,TGCAGTGCTAGAGCAGACAGCCAAGAGACCCAGTACTTC
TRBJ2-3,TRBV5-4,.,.,CASSLGFRRESTTDTQYF,TGTGCCAGCAGCTTGGGGTTTCGGCGGGAAAGTACCACAGATACGCAGTATTTT
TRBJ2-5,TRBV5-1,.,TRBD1,CASSLTGGAGKTQYF,TGTGCCAGCAGCCTCACAGGGGGCGCCGGGAAGACCCAGTACTTC
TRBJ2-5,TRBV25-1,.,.,CASSESRASETQYF,TGTGCCAGCAGTGAAAGTCGGGCCAGCGAGACCCAGTACTTC
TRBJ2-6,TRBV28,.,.,CASSLNPPGPSSGANVLTF,TGTGCCAGCAGTTTAAACCCTCCGGGCCCCAGCTCTGGGGCCAACGTCCTGACTTTC
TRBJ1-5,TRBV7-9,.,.,CASSLGQFGRPSQPQHF,TGTGCCAGCAGCTTAGGCCAGTTTGGGCGTCCGAGTCAGCCCCAGCATTTT
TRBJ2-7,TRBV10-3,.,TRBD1,CAISERGQGAYEQYF,TGTGCCATCAGTGAGCGGGGACAGGGGGCGTACGAGCAGTACTTC
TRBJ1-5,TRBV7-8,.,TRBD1,CASSLRAWGTGDSNQPQHF,TGTGCCAGCAGCTTAAGGGCGTGGGGGACAGGGGATAGCAATCAGCCCCAGCATTTT
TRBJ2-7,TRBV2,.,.,CASKTEGDWGEQYF,TGTGCCAGCAAGACGGAGGGCGATTGGGGCGAGCAGTACTTC
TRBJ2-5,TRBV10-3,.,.,CAIKEAANQETQYF,TGTGCCATCAAAGAAGCGGCAAACCAAGAGACCCAGTACTTC
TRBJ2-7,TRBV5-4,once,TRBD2,CASSLQAGGGEQYF,TGTGCCAGCAGCTTGCAAGCGGGAGGGGGCGAGCAGTACTTC
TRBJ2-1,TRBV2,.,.,CASSPQGSYNEQFF,TGTGCCAGCAGCCCCCAGGGCTCCTACAATGAGCAGTTCTTC
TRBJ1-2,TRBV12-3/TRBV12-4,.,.,CASSSQGWGYGYTF,TGTGCCAGCAGTTCGCAGGGGTGGGGCTATGGCTACACCTTC
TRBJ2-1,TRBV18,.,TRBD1,CASSPRGKDRTLPHNEQFF,TGTGCCAGCTCACCACGGGGTAAGGACAGGACCCTCCCACACAATGAGCAGTTCTTC
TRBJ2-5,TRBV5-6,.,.,CASSLPKTTQYF,TGTGCCAGCAGCTTGCCGAAAACCACCCAGTACTTC
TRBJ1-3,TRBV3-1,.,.,CASSQGRAGNTIYF,TGTGCCAGCAGCCAGGGACGAGCTGGAAACACCATATATTTT
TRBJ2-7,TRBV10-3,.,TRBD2,CAISGEGSMAYEQYF,TGTGCCATCAGTGGGGAGGGATCCATGGCATACGAGCAGTACTTC
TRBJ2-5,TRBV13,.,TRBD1,CASSLYDRGQETQYF,TGTGCCAGCAGCCTTTACGACAGGGGTCAAGAGACCCAGTACTTC
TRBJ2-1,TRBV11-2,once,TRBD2,CASSSSGRARNEQFF,TGTGCCAGCAGCTCTAGCGGGAGGGCCAGGAATGAGCAGTTCTTC
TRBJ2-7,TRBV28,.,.,CASRTGTVGGEQYF,TGTGCCAGCAGGACCGGGACAGTGGGAGGGGAGCAGTACTTC
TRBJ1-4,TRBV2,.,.,CASRAYEKLFF,TGTGCCAGCAGGGCGTATGAAAAACTGTTTTTT
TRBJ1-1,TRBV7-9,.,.,CASSLRSGYTEAFF,TGTGCCAGCAGCTTAAGGAGCGGGTACACTGAAGCTTTCTTT
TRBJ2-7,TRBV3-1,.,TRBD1,CASSQGTGHYEQYF,TGTGCCAGCAGCCAAGGGACAGGGCACTACGAGCAGTACTTC
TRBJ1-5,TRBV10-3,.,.,CAIQKQGDQPQHF,TGTGCCATCCAAAAACAGGGAGATCAGCCCCAGCATTTT
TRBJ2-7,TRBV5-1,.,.,CASSSEGYEQYF,TGCGCCAGCAGCTCGGAAGGGTACGAGCAGTACTTC
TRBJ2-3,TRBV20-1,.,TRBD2,CSATLGLAGADTQYF,TGCAGTGCCACCTTGGGACTAGCGGGAGCGGATACGCAGTATTTT
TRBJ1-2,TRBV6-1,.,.,CASSEQAALGYTF,TGTGCCAGCAGTGAACAGGCGGCTCTTGGCTACACCTTC
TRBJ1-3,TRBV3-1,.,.,CASSPDWSGNTIYF,TGTGCCAGCAGCCCCGACTGGAGCGGAAACACCATATATTTT
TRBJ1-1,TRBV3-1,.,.,CASSQDSEAFF,TGTGCCAGCAGCCAGGACAGTGAAGCTTTCTTT
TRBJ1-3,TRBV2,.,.,CASSGHVTGNTIYF,TGTGCCAGCAGTGGACACGTTACGGGAAACACCATATATTTT
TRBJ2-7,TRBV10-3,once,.,CAISEGRDPYEQYF,TGTGCCATCAGTGAGGGCAGGGACCCCTACGAGCAGTACTTC
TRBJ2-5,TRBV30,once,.,CAWSLGGIQETQYF,TGTGCCTGGAGCCTCGGAGGGATTCAAGAGACCCAGTACTTC
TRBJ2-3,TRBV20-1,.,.,CSAMVSGTDTQYF,TGCAGTGCTATGGTGTCCGGCACAGATACGCAGTATTTT
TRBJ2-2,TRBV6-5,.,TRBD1,CATSSGTGGRTGLSGELFF,TGTGCCACCAGTTCCGGGACAGGGGGCCGAACGGGGCTGTCCGGGGAGCTGTTTTTT
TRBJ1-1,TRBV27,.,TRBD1,CASSFRQGGEAFF,TGTGCCAGCAGTTTTAGACAGGGTGGTGAAGCTTTCTTT
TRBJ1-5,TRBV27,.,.,CASSLLGSRQPQHF,TGTGCCAGCAGTTTATTGGGCAGTCGTCAGCCCCAGCATTTT
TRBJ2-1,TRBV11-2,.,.,CASSLGPAYNEQFF,TGTGCCAGCAGCTTGGGTCCGGCCTACAATGAGCAGTTCTTC
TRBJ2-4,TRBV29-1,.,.,CSAQAGKLTIQYF,TGCAGCGCACAGGCGGGGAAACTAACCATTCAGTACTTC
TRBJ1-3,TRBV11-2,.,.,CASSLRTSGNTIYF,TGTGCCAGCAGCTTACGGACCTCTGGAAACACCATATATTTT